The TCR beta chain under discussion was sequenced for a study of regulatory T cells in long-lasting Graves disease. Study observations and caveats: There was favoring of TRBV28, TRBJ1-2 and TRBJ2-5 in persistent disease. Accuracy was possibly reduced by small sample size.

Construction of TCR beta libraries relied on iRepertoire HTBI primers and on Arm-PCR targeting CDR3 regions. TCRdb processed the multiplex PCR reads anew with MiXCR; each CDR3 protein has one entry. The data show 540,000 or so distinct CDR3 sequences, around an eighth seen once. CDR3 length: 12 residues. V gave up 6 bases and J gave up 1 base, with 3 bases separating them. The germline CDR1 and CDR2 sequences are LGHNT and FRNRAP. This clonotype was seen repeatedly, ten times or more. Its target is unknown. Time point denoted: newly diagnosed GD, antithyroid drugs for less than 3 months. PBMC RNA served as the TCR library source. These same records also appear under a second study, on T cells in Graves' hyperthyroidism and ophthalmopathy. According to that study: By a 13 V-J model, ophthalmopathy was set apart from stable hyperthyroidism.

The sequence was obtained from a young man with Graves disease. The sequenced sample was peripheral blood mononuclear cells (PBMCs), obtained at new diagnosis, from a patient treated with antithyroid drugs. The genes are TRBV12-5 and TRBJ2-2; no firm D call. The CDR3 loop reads CASGVNTGELFF. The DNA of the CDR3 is TGTGCTAGTGGCGTGAACACCGGGGAGCTGTTTTTT.